This T cell receptor beta chain was sequenced for a study of molecular identifiers for immune sequencing clone quantification. Library preparation followed earlier protocols using designated TCR primers. TCRdb reprocessed the PCR reads with MiXCR, giving one entry per CDR3 protein. This table holds about half a million distinct CDR3 sequences, over 20% found once. In the case of this clonotype: The antigen is not known. A much larger clone differs from this one at a single base, so this may be a read error.

General study points: Clonotypes topping 20 RNA copies carried over 97% of effector molecules but under 1% of naive ones.

The length of the CDR3 is 13 residues. V dropped 10 bases and J dropped 5; count of bases not matched to a gene: 6. CDR1 SGHVS and CDR2 FQNEAQ come from the germline V gene. V is TRBV7-8 and J is TRBJ2-5; 11 positions agree with TRBD2. The receptor was derived from a human donor in good health. Some libraries in this study had Jurkat cell RNA spiked in. Sequencing input: naive CD8+ T cells from blood, with Jurkat cell RNA spiked in. Subset of the sample: FACS-sorted CD8+CD4-CCR7+CD45RA+ naive T cells. CDR3 sequence (DNA): TGTGCCACCCATAGCGGGGGGGCGGAGACCCAGTACTTC. Protein product: CATHSGGAETQYF.